This entry describes one T cell receptor beta chain. Its matching antigen is unknown. The CDR3 length is 16 residues. With 2 bases clipped from V and 0 bases from J, the junction kept 3 bases outside the gene matches. CDR1 PRHDT and CDR2 FYEKMQ come from the germline V gene (reference sequence). The sample comes from a study of cytomegalovirus exposure and HLA in healthy donors. Across the whole study: The approximately 130 validation repertoires and the approximately 670 first-cohort repertoires shared a platform, a later analysis reported. Study-wide results and caveats: Cytomegalovirus-associated TCR beta chains were listed, numbering over 150. In the 130 or so validation repertoires, under 95% of cluster scores exceeded 0, per a later analysis. Specificity of three CMV-associated chains for CMV antigens was verified in vitro.

Libraries were prepared by immunoSEQ multiplex PCR; TCRdb keeps only in-frame clonotypes and omits some of them. Among about 120,000 clones listed, 85% to 90% were seen once. Sequences were obtained from PBMCs. The clonotype originates from a woman younger than 35 in good health and CMV-seropositive. The J gene is TRBJ2-4, the V gene TRBV13; 8 bases are a match to TRBD1. The CDR3 nucleotides are TGTGCCAGCAGCTTAAGGACAGGGTTAGCCAAAAACATTCAGTACTTC. Its protein is CASSLRTGLAKNIQYF. Drawing the rest from reference TRBV13 and TRBJ2-4, the complete variable domain is AAGVIQSPRHLIKEKRETATLKCYPIPRHDTVYWYQQGPGQDPQFLISFYEKMQSDKGSIPDRFSAQQFSDYHSELNMSSLELGDSALYFCASSLRTGLAKNIQYFGAGTRLSVL.